These T cell receptor beta chains were read from a single sample in a study of blood T cell repertoires in COVID-19. Repertoires were generated with immunoSEQ multiplex PCR, while TCRdb's copy carries only in-frame clones and drops some. This table has roughly 320,000 clones, 90% to 95% appearing once. Material: PBMCs or T cells enriched from blood (not recorded which). The receptors stem from a woman in her twenties or thirties who had been exposed to COVID-19. CDR3s include the opening cysteine and the closing phenylalanine or tryptophan.

V	J	CDR3
TRBV6-1	TRBJ2-7	CASSEQGVNEQYF
TRBV6-5	TRBJ1-1	CASSSVTGNTEAFF
TRBV11-3	TRBJ2-1	CASSFQAGGNNEQFF
TRBV19	TRBJ2-2	CASSMGLAGRTGELFF
TRBV18	TRBJ2-5	CASSPTIGQGWEQETQYF
TRBV5-1	TRBJ1-1	CASSLYGVEAFF
TRBV7-7	TRBJ1-3	CASSPRGPGDTIYF
TRBV6-5	TRBJ1-5	CASRTVQGSDQPQHF
TRBV9	TRBJ1-2	CASSVDDSYPYGYTF
TRBV6-2/TRBV6-3	TRBJ1-4	CASSRTGPGEKLFF
TRBV5-1	TRBJ1-2	CASRPGRGSNFVYGYTF
TRBV11-2	TRBJ1-2	CASSLIDGEGGYGYTF
TRBV10-3	TRBJ2-7	CAISASTAPSYEQYF
TRBV18	TRBJ1-5	CASSPLQGVGPQHF
TRBV5-1	TRBJ2-7	CASSYRDSAYEQYF
TRBV12-3/TRBV12-4	TRBJ1-1	CASTIHANTEAFF
TRBV2	TRBJ1-2	CASSVAPYGYTF
TRBV3-1/TRBV3-2	TRBJ1-2	CASSLGGSGANYGYTF
TRBV5-6	TRBJ2-7	CASSPRFSYEQYF
TRBV7-2	TRBJ1-2	CASTLTGAYGYTF
TRBV5-1	TRBJ2-7	CASSPPLASSYEQYF
TRBV29-1	TRBJ2-7	CSATSGGYEQYF
TRBV29-1	TRBJ1-2	CSVVTTGGYGYTF
TRBV5-1	TRBJ2-7	CASSGAGTGNEQYF
TRBV2	TRBJ1-5	CASSAIRTVMGQPQHF
TRBV3-1/TRBV3-2	TRBJ2-1	CASSQQSGAYNEQFF
TRBV29-1	TRBJ1-1	CSVDYHRGNTEAFF
TRBV7-9	TRBJ2-1	CASNQITSGNEQFF
TRBV18	TRBJ1-1	CASSPPNGRTEAFF
TRBV7-9	TRBJ1-4	CASSLGGGPQGKLFF
TRBV5-1	TRBJ1-2	CASNAGEHYGYTF